This T cell receptor (beta chain) was documented in a study of blood T cell repertoires in COVID-19. Study background: Acute and convalescent COVID-19 specimens originated in the United States, Italy and Spain.

Deletions cut 8 bases from V and 4 bases from J, with 11 bases between. The CDR3 runs 12 residues. Germline V CDR1 and CDR2: LNHDA, SQIVND (reference sequence). The authors' processing: Estimation of nucleated cell counts relied on the amplification of reference gene primers. Using immunoSEQ multiplex PCR, the repertoire was profiled, and TCRdb retains in-frame clones only, with some absent. The V and J calls and clone size were taken over from that table, and D and trimming were inferred from the DNA. The table shows 250,000 to 350,000 clones, with roughly 89% occurring only once. This clone was recorded once.

This sequence originates from a man in his thirties or forties with acute or convalescent COVID-19. V and J are TRBV19 and TRBJ2-5; the D gene is possibly TRBD2 (5 bases). The source material was peripheral blood. The CDR3 coding sequence is TGTGCCAGTGGAGGAGTAGGAGAGACCCAGTACTTC. Protein: CASGGVGETQYF.